This T cell receptor (beta chain) emerged from a study of vaccination effects on CD4 cells after COVID-19. For the study at large: Once vaccinated, a few convalescent patients were sampled both early and late afterward.

Turning to this clone: Antigen specificity is unknown.

Study results and caveats: Clonal contraction was marked in infection- and vaccine-induced clones late after vaccination. Convalescents showed post-vaccine spike-reactive clones that were mainly new vaccine-induced clones.

The ViraFEST assay expanded antigen-specific CD4+ T cells with viral peptide pools before sequencing. Following 10 days of culture, CD4+ T cells were isolated. SARS-CoV-2 infection was confirmed by PCR in the person between March and December 2020. Either the BNT162b2 or mRNA-1273 vaccine was given to participants in two doses. CDR3 length: 16 amino acids. Germline values: CDR1 KGHSH, CDR2 LQKENI. Trimming removed 0 bases from V and 4 bases from J; junction bases left unmatched: 0. TCRdb's copy holds only in-frame clones and misses some; the assay was immunoSEQ multiplex PCR. The sample has about 17,000 clones; more than 65% are singletons.

The origin of this receptor is a human donor who had a prior SARS-CoV-2 infection. The sequences come from CD4+ T cells from PBMCs cultured with SARS-CoV-2 spike peptides, collected after COVID-19 vaccination. The chain recombines TRBV18 with TRBJ2-1; 13 nucleotides match TRBD2. The CDR3, as DNA: TGTGCCAGCTCACCACCGGGACTAGCGGGATACAATGAGCAGTTCTTC. This translates into CASSPPGLAGYNEQFF.